Each of the 5 T cell receptor beta chains below was sequenced from the same sample in a study of blood T cell repertoires in COVID-19. Profiled with immunoSEQ multiplex PCR; TCRdb holds only in-frame clones, not every one. The sample holds about 250,000 clones, roughly 85% seen once. Material for sequencing was PBMCs or T cells enriched from blood (not recorded which). The receptors shown here come from a woman aged 45-65 years with acute COVID-19.

The chain couples TRBV27 to TRBJ1-2, with 10 nucleotides matching TRBD1. Trimming took 10 bases from V and 7 from J; bases not matched to a gene: 15. From germline, CDR1 is MNHEY and CDR2 SMNVEV (reference sequence). This CDR3 region has 15 residues. The CDR3, as DNA: TGTGCCACCTCCGGGACAGGGGACCCATATGGTGGCTACACCTTC. Protein: CATSGTGDPYGGYTF.

The chain links TRBV4-1 to TRBJ1-2; D is undetermined. The germline V gene has CDR1 MGHRA and CDR2 YSYEKL. CDR3 length: 15 amino acids. Trimming left V 1 base short and J 3 bases short, with 12 bases between. CDR3 coding DNA: TGCGCCAGCAGCCAAGGGTCCCAGCGAGACTATGGCTACACCTTC. Its protein product is CASSQGSQRDYGYTF.

CDR3 loop: CASSLMEGQETQYF. CDR3 nucleotide sequence: TGTGCCAGCAGCTTAATGGAGGGCCAAGAGACCCAGTACTTC. This sequence joins TRBV7-8 and TRBJ2-5; tentatively, D is TRBD2 (6 bases). Germline V gene lookup returns CDR1 SGHVS and CDR2 FQNEAQ. Trimming left V 2 bases short and J 1 base short, with 8 bases between. The CDR3 is 14 amino acids.

CDR3 bases: TGTGCCAGCAGCTACCGGGACAGGGGAAATGAGCAGTTCTTC. Its protein is CASSYRDRGNEQFF. This sequence joins TRBV7-3 and TRBJ2-1; 10 nucleotides match TRBD1. V shed 4 bases, J shed 7 bases, and the junction held 4 bases outside the gene matches. This CDR3 spans 14 amino acids. CDR1 and CDR2 from the germline V gene are SGHTA and FQGTGA.

The rearrangement links TRBV7-9 to TRBJ1-6; D uncertain. The CDR3 extends over 15 amino acids. CDR1 and CDR2 (germline): SEHNR, FQNEAQ (reference sequence). V was trimmed by 1 base and J by 9 bases, leaving 13 bases between them. CDR3 in DNA: TGTGCCAGCAGCTTAGAGATCGGGGAGGGTTCACCCCTCCACTTT. Its translation is CASSLEIGEGSPLHF.